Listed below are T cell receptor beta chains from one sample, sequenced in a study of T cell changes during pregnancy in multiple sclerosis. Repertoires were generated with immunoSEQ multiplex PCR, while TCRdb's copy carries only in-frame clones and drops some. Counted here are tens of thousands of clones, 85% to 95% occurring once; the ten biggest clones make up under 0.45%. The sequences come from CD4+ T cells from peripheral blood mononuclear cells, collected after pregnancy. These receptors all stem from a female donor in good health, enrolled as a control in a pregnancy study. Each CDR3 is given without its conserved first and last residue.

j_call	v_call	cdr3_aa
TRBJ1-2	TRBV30	ASTGGGYGYT
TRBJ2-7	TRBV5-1	ASSLVTIYTGSSEQY
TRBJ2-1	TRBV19	ASSTEYRGPYEQF
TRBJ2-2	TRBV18	ASSLSRGTNTGELF
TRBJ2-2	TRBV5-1	ASSTDFGELF
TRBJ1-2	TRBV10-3	AISPGEGYT
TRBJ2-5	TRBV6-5	ASSWAGGTQY
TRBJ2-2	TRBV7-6	ASSSPPGQTTGELF
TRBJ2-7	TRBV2	ASRPDRDSSYEQY
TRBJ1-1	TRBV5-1	ASSFGQSNTEAF
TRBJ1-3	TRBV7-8	ASSLQSRGLGNTIY
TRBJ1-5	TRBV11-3	ASSPDGQGDLRNQPQH
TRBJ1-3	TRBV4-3	ASSQDTGNTIY
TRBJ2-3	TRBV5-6	ASSYKGGDTQY
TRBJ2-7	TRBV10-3	AIGSGDRPYEQY
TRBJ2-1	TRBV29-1	SSRTSGIDEQF
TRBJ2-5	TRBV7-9	ASSLAVLAGGRETQY
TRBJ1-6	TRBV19	ASSGDRAYNSPLH
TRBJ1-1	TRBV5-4	ASSLAGHEI
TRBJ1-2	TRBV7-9	ASRPHRVDYGYT
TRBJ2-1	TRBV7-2	ASSVRTGGYNEQF
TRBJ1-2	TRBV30	AWSPGMGVYGYT
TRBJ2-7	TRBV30	AWSTTSGGGNEQY
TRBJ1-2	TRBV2	ASSRDSFYGYT
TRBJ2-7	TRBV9	ASSVEAGGTGPYEQY
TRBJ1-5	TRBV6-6	ASSFRQGDQPQH